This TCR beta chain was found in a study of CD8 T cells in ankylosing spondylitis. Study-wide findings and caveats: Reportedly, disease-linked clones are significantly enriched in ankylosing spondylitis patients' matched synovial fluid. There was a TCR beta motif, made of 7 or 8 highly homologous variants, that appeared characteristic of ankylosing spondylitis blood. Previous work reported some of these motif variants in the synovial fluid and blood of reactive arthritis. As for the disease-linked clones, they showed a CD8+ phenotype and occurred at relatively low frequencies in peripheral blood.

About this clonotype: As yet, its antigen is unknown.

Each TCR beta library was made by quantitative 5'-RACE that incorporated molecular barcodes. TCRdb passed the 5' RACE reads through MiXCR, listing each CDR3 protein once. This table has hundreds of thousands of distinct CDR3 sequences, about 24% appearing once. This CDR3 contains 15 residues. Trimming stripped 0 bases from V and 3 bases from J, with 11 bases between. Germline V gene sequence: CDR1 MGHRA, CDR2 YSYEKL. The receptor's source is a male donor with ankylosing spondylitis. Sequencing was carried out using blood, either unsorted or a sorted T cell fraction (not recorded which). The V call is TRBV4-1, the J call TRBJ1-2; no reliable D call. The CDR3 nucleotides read TGCGCCAGCAGCCAAGATGATTCGAGTGACTATGGCTACACCTTC. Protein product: CASSQDDSSDYGYTF.